At least ten counts were recorded for the clone carrying this T cell receptor beta chain. Its antigen is unidentified. Germline V gives CDR1 LGHNA, CDR2 YSLEER. The CDR3 contains 14 residues. Trimming took off 2 bases at V and 9 bases at J, with 14 bases between the two ends. This entry comes from a study of T-cell reconstitution after alpha-beta-depleted transplantation in children. It was with unique molecular identifiers that the TCRbeta library was prepared. TCRdb analysed the PCR reads with MiXCR anew, one entry per CDR3 protein. This sample carries fewer than 550,000 distinct CDR3 sequences, approximately 10% of them seen once, and the ten largest clones take roughly 2.1%. Whole-study findings and limits: Some patients' high day-60 TCRbeta diversity was traced to surviving recipient T cells and thymic progenitors. One year post-transplant, T-cell counts and diversity were largely derived from T cells produced anew. Alpha-beta T cells about two months after transplant reportedly derived from several hundred expanded graft clones.

The V and J genes are TRBV4-3 and TRBJ2-1, with D unclear. Sample: PBMCs, taken before TCRalphabeta/CD19-depleted stem cell transplant. The source is a child aged 2-15 years with inherited bone marrow failure, due to receive a stem cell transplant. The CDR3 region has the DNA TGCGCCAGCAGCCAAAGCCCCTACTGGGGTGAGCAGTTCTTC. This codes for CASSQSPYWGEQFF.